This TCR beta chain is from a study of blood T cell repertoires in COVID-19. Across the whole study: Samples of COVID-19 (acute and convalescent) were obtained from the United States, Italy and Spain.

In terms of age and location, participants ranged from about 18 to 90 years and lived in about two dozen US areas. Cohorts were based on clinical histories the participants reported. This CDR3 is built from 15 residues. V lost 5 bases to trimming and J lost 11 bases; unmatched junction nucleotides: 17. Looked up from germline, CDR1 is GTSNPN and CDR2 is SVGIG (reference sequence). This clone has at least ten counts. TCRdb's copy holds only in-frame clones and misses some; the assay was immunoSEQ multiplex PCR. The sample comprises 210,000 or so clones, 81% of which are singletons, and around 10% rests with the top ten.

The chain has TRBV30 and TRBJ1-5, with 8 bases lining up with TRBD1. The sequenced sample was PBMCs or T cells enriched from blood (not recorded which). The source is a woman aged 45-59 years with acute COVID-19. The CDR3 reads CAWVPKGQGRPAQHF. In nucleotides, the CDR3 is TGTGCCTGGGTACCTAAAGGACAGGGACGCCCGGCCCAGCATTTT.